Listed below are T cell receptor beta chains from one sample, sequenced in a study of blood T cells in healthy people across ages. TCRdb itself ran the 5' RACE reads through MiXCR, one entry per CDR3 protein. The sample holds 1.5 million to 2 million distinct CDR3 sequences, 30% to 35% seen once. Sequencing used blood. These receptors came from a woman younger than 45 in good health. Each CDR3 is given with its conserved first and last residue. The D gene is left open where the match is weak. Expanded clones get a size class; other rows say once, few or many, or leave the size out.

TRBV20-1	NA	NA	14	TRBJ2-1	TGCAGTGCTTGGGAGGTCGGGAGCTCCAATGAGCAGTTCTTC	CSAWEVGSSNEQFF
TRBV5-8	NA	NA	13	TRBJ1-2	TGTGCCAGCCGGGGGATCTCTGTCTATGGCTACACCTTC	CASRGISVYGYTF
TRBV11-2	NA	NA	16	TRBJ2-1	TGTGCCAGCAGCCCGGGGGCCTTCAGCTCCTACAATGAGCAGTTCTTC	CASSPGAFSSYNEQFF
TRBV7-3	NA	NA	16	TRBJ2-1	TGTGCCAGCAGCTCTTACCGGGACAAGAAGGACAATGAGCAGTTCTTC	CASSSYRDKKDNEQFF
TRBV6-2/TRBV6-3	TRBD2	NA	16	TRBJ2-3	TGTGCCAGCCTTTCTCTCGGGGGGACTAGCACAGATACGCAGTATTTT	CASLSLGGTSTDTQYF
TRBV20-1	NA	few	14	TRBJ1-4	TGCAGTGCTAGAGAGACGGCAGGGGTTGAAAAACTGTTTTTT	CSARETAGVEKLFF
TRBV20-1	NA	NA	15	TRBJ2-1	TGCAGTGCTAGACCCCCCTCTGCCGGGCGCAATGAGCAGTTCTTC	CSARPPSAGRNEQFF
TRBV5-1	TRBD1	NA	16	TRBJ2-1	TGCGCCAGCAGCGGGATGGGACAGAGCTCCTACAATGAGCAGTTCTTC	CASSGMGQSSYNEQFF
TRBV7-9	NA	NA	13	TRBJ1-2	TGTGCCAGCACCCGGGACGGGCGATATGGCTACACCTTC	CASTRDGRYGYTF
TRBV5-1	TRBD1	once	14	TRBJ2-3	TGCGCCAGCAGCGGGGACAGTTACCCAGATACGCAGTATTTT	CASSGDSYPDTQYF
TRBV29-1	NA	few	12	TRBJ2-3	TGCAGCTGCGAAACTGGCACAGATACGCAGTATTTT	CSCETGTDTQYF
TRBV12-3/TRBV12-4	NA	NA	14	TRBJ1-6	TGTGCCAGCAGTTTCGGGGAGGGGAACTCACCCCTCCACTTT	CASSFGEGNSPLHF
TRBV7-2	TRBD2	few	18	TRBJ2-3	TGTGCCAGCAGCAAACAACCCCCCGGACTAGCGGGGGGAGATACGCAGTATTTT	CASSKQPPGLAGGDTQYF
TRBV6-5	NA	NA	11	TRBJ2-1	TGTGCCAGCACAGCCTACAATGAGCAGTTCTTC	CASTAYNEQFF
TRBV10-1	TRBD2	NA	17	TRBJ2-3	TGCGCCAGCAGTGTTCACCGGCCAGCGGGGGGACTACATACGCAGTATTTT	CASSVHRPAGGLHTQYF
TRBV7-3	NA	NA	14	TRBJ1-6	TGTGCCAGCAGCTTAGGGGGTGAAGCCTCACCCCTCCACTTT	CASSLGGEASPLHF
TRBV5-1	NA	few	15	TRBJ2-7	TGCGCCAGCAGCTTGATGGGGGCTGTTGTCTACGAGCAGTACTTC	CASSLMGAVVYEQYF
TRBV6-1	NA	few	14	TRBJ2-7	TGTGCCAGCAGTGTCTTGGGAGGCCCCCCCGAGCAGTACTTC	CASSVLGGPPEQYF